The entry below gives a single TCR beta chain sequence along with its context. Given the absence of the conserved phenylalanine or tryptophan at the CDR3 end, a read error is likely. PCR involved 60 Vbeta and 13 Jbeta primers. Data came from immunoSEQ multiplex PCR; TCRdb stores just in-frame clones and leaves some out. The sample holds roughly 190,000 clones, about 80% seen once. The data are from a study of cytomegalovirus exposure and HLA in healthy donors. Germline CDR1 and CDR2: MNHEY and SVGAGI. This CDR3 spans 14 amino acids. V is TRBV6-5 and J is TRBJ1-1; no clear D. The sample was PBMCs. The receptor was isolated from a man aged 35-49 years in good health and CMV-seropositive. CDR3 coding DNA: TGTGCCAGCAGTTCGAGAACATCGAACACTGGAGCTTTCCTT. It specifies CASSSRTSNTGAFL.